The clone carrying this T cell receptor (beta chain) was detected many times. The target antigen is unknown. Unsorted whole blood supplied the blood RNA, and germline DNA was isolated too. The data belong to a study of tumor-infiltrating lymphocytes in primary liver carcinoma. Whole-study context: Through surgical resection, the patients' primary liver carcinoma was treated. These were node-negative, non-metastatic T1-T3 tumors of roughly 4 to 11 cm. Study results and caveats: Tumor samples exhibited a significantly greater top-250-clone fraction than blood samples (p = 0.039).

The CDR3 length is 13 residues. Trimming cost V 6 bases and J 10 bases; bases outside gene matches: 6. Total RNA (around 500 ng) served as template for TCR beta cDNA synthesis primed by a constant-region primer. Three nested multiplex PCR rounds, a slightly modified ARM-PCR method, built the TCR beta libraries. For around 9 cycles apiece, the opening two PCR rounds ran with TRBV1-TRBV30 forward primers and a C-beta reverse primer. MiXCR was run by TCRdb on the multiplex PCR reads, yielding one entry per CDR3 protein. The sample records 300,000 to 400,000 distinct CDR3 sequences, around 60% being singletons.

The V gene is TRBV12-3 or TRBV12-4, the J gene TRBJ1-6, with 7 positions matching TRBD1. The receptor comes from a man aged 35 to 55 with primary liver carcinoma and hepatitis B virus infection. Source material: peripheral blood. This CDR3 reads CASSSQGESPLHF. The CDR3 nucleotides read TGTGCCAGCAGCTCCCAGGGGGAGTCACCCCTCCACTTT.